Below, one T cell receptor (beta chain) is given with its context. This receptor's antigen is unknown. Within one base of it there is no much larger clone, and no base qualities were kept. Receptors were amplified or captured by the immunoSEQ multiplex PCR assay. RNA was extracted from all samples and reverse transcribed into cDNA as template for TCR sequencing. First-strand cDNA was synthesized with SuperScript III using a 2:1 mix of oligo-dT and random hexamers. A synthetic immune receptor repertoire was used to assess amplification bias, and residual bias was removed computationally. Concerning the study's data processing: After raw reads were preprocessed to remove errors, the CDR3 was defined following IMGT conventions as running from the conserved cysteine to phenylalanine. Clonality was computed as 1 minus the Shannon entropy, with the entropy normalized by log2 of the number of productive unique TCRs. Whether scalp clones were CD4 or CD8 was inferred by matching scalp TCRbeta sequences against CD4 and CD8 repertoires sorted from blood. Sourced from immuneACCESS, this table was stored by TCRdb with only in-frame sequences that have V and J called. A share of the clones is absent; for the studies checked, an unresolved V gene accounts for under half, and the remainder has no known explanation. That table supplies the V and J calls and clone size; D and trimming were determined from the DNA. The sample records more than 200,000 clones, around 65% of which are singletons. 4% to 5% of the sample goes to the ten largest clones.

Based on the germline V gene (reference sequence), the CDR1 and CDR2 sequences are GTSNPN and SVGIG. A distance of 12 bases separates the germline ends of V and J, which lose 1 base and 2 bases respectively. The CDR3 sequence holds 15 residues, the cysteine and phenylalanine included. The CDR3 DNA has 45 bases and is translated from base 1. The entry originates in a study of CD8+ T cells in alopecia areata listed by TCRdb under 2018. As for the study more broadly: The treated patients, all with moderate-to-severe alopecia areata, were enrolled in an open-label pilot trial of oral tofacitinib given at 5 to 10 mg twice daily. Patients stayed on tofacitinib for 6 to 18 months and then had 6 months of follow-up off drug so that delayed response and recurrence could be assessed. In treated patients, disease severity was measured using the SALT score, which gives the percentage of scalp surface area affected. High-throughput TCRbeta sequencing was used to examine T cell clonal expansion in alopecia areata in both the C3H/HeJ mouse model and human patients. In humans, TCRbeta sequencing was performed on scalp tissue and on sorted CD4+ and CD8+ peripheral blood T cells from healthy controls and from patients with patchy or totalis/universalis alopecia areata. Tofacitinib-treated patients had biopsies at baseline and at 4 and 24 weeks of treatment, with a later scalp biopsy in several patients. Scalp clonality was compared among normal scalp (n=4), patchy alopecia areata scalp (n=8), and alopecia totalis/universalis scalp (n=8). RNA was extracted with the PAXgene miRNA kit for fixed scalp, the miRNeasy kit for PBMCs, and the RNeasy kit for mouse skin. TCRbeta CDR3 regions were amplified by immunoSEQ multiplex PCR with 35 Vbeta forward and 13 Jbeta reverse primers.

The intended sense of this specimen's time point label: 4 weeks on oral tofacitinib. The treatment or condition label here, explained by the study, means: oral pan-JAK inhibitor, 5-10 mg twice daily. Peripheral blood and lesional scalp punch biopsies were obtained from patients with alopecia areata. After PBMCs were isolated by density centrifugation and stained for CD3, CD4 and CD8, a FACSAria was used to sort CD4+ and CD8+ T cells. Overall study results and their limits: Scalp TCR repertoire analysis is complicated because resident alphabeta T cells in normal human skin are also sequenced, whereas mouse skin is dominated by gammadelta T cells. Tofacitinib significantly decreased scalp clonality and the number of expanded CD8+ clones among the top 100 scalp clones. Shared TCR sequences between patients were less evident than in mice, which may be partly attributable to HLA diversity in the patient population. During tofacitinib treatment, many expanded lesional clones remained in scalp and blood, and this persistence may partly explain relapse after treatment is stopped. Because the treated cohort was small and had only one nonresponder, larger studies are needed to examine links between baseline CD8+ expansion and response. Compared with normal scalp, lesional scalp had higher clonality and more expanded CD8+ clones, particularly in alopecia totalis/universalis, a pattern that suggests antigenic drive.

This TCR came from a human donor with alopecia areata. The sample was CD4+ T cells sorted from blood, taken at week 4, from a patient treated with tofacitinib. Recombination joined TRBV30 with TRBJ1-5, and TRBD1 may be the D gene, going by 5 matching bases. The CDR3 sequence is CAWSGGAVRNQPQHF. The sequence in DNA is TGTGCCTGGAGTGGGGGCGCGGTACGCAATCAGCCCCAGCATTTT.